A single sample is the source of the 7 T cell receptor beta chains below, sequenced in a study of blood T cell repertoires in COVID-19. Some clones are missing from TCRdb's copy, which holds only in-frame ones; the method was immunoSEQ multiplex PCR. The sample consists of about 180,000 clones, 70% to 90% of them appearing once. The sequenced sample was peripheral blood. The receptors were gathered from a woman aged 80 or older with acute or convalescent COVID-19.

The chain joins TRBV30 to TRBJ1-6, with D perhaps matching TRBD1 (5 bases). The CDR3 loop spans 15 amino acids. V was cut by 1 base and J by 6 bases, with 13 bases left in between. CDR1 GTSNPN and CDR2 SVGIG come from the germline V gene (reference sequence). The CDR3 region is CAWSGLRGGNSPLHF. The CDR3 region has the DNA TGTGCCTGGAGTGGTCTGCGGGGGGGTAATTCACCCCTCCACTTT.

The chain couples TRBV3-1 (or the pseudogene TRBV3-2) to TRBJ2-2; 8 bases are a match to TRBD1. Germline V gene sequence: CDR1 LGHDT, CDR2 YNNKEL (reference sequence). V trimming: 7 bases; J trimming: 5 bases; junction bases outside the gene matches: 6. This CDR3 region has 14 residues. The CDR3 spells CASTRTGQTGELFF. The CDR3 nucleotides read TGTGCCAGCACCCGGACAGGGCAGACCGGGGAGCTGTTTTTT.

The V call is TRBV7-2, the J call TRBJ1-3; D is possibly TRBD1 (5 bases). This CDR3 spans 17 amino acids. With 0 bases removed from V and 1 base from J, the gap between germline ends came to 13 bases. The germline V gene has CDR1 SGHTA and CDR2 FQGNSA. The CDR3 loop is CASSLAPGGPSGNTIYF. In nucleotides, the CDR3 is TGTGCCAGCAGCTTAGCTCCGGGGGGACCGTCTGGAAACACCATATATTTT.

The gene calls are TRBV7-2 and TRBJ1-4, with 8 bases matching TRBD1. Germline V CDR1 and CDR2: SGHTA, FQGNSA. This CDR3 contains 15 residues. V dropped 1 base and J dropped 7; count of bases not matched to a gene: 5. The CDR3 is CASSLDPGGVEKLFF. CDR3 DNA sequence: TGTGCCAGCAGCTTAGACCCAGGGGGCGTTGAAAAACTGTTTTTT.

The chain joins TRBV7-2 to TRBJ1-1, with a tentative D call TRBD1 (5 bases). The CDR3 extends over 15 amino acids. Trimming pared 5 bases from V and 3 bases from J, leaving 16 bases between. Germline values: CDR1 SGHTA, CDR2 FQGNSA. In DNA form, the CDR3 reads TGTGCCAGCAGCCTGGGAGGGCCGGGGGACACTGAAGCTTTCTTT. It translates to CASSLGGPGDTEAFF.

This clone was detected only a few times. V is TRBV10-3 and J is TRBJ2-7; tentative D call: TRBD1 (5 bases). Trimming left V 1 base short and J 0 bases short, with 7 bases between. CDR3 size: 14 residues. The germline V gene encodes CDR1 ENHRY and CDR2 SYGVKD. The CDR3 DNA is TGTGCCATCAGTGAGTTAAGGGGCTCCTACGAGCAGTACTTC. Its protein is CAISELRGSYEQYF.

This chain connects TRBV18 to TRBJ2-7; TRBD1 agrees at 10 bases. Germline assignment: CDR1 KGHSH and CDR2 LQKENI. V was pared by 3 bases and J by 3 bases, with 8 bases of the junction left unmatched. The CDR3 is made up of 16 amino acids. This chain's CDR3 is CASSPPPGQGYYEQYF. In DNA form, the CDR3 reads TGTGCCAGCTCACCCCCCCCGGGACAGGGGTACTACGAGCAGTACTTC.